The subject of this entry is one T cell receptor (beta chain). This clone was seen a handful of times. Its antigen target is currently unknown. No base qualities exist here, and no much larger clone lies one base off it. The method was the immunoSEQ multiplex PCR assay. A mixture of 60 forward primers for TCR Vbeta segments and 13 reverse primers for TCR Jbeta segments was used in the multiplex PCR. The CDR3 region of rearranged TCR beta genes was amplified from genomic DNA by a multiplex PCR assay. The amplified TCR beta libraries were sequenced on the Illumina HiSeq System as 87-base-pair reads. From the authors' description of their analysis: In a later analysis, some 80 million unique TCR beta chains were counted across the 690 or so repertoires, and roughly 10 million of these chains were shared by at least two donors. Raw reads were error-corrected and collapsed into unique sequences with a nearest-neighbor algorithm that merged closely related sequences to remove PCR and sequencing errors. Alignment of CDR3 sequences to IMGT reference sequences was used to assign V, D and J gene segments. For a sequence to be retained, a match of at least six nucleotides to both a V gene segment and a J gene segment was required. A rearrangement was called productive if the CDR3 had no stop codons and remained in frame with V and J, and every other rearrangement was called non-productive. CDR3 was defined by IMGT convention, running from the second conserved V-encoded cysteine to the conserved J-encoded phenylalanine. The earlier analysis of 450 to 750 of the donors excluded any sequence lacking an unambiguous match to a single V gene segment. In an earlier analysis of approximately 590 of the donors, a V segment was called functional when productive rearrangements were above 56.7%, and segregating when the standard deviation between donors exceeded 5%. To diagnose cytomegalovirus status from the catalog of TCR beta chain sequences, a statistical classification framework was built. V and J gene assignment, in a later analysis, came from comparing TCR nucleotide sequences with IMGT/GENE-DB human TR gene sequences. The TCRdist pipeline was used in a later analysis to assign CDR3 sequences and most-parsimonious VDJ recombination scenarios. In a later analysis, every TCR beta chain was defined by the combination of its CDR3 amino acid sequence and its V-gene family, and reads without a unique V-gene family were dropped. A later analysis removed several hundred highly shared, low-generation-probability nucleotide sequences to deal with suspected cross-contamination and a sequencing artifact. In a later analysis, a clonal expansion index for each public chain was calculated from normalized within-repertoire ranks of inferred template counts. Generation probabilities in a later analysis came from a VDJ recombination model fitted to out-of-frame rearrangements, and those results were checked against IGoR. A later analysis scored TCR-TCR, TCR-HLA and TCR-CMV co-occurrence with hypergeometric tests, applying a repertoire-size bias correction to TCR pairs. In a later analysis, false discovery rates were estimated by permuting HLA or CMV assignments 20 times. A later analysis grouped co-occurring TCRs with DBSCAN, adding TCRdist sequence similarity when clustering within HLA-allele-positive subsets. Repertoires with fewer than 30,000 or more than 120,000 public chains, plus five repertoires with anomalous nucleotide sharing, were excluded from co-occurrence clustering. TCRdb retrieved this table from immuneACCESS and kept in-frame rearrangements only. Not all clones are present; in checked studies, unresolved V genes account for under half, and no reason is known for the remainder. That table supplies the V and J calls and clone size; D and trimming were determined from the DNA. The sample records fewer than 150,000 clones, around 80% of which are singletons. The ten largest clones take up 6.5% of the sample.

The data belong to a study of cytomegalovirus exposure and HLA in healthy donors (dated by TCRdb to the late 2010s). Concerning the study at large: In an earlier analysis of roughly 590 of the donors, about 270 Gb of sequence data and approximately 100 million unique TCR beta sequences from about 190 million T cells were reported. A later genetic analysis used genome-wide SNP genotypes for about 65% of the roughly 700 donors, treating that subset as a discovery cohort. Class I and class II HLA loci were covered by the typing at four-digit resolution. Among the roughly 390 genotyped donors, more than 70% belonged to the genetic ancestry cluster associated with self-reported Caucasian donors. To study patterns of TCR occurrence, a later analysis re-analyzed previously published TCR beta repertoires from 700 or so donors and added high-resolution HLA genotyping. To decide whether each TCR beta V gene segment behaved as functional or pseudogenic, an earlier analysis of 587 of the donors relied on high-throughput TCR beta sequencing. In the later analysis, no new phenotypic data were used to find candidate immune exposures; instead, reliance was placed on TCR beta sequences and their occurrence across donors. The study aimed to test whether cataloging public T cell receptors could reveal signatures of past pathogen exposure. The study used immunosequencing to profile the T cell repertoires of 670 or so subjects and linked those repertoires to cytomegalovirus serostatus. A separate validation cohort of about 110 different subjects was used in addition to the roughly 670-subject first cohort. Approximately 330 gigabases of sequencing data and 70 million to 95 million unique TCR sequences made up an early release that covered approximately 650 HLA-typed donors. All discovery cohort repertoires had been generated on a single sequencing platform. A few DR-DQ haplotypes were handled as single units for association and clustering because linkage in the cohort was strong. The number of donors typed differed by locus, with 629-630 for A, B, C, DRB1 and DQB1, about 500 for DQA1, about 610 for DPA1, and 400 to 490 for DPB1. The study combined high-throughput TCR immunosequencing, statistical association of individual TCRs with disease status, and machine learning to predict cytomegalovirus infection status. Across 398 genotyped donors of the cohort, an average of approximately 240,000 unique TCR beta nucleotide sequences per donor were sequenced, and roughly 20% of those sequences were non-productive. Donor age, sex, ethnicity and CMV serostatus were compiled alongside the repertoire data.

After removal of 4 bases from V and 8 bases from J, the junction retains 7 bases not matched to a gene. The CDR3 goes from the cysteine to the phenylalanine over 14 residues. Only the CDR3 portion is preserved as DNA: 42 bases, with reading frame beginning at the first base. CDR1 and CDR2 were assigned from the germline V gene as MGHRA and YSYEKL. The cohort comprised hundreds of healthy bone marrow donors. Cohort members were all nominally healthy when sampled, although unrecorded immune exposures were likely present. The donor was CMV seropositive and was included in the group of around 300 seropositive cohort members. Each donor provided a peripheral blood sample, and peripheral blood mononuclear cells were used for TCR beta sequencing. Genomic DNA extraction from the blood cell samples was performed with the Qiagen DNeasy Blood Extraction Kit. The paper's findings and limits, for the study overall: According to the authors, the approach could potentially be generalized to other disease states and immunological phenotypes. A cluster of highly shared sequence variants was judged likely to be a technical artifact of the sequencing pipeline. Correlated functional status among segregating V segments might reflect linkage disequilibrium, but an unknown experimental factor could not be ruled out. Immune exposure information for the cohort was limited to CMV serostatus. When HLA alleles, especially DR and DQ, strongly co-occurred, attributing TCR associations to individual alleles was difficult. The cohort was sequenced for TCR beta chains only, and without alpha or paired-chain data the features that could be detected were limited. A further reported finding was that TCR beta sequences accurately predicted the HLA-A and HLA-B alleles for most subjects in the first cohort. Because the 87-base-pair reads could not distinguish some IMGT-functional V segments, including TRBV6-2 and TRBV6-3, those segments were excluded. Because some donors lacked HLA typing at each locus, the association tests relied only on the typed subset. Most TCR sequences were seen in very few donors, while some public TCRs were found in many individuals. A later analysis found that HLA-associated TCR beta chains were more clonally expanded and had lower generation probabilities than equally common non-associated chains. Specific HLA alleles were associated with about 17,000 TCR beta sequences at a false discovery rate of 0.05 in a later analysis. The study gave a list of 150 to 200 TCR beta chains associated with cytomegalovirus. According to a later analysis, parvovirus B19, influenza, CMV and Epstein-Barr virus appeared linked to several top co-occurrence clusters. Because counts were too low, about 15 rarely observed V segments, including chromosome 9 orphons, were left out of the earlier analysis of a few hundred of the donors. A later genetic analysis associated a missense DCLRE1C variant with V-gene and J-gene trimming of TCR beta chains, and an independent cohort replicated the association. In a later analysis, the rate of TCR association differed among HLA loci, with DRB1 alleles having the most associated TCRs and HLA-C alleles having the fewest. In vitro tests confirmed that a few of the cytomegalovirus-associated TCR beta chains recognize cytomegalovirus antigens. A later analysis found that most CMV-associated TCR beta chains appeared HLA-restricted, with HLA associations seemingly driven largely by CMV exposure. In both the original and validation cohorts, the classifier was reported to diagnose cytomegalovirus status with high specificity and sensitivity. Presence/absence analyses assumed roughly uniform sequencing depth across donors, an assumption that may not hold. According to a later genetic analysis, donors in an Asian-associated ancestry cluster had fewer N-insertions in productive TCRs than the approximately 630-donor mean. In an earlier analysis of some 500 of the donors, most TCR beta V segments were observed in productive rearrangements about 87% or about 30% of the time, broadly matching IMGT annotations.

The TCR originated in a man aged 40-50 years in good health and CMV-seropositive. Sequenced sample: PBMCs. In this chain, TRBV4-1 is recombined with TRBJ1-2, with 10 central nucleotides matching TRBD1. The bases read TGCGCCAGCAGCCTATCGGACAGGGGGTACGGCTACACCTTC. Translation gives CASSLSDRGYGYTF.